One and the same sample provided the 18 T cell receptor beta chains below, sequenced in a study of cytomegalovirus exposure and HLA in healthy donors. Clones were read by immunoSEQ multiplex PCR, and TCRdb kept only the in-frame ones, dropping some. The sample records roughly 100,000 clones, approximately 95% being singletons. Sequenced: PBMCs. All receptors derive from a woman aged 18-29 years in good health and CMV-seronegative.

The J gene is TRBJ2-3, the V gene TRBV11-3; TRBD2 agrees at 9 bases. After removal of 1 base from V and 7 bases from J, the junction contained 6 bases not matched to a gene. The germline V gene has CDR1 SGHNT and CDR2 YENEEA. The CDR3 has 15 residues. This chain's CDR3 is CASSLGGGVINTQYF. The CDR3 DNA reads TGTGCCAGCAGCTTAGGCGGGGGGGTAATAAATACGCAGTATTTT.

The chain couples TRBV12-2 to TRBJ1-2; TRBD1, the table's D call, was not compared with the DNA. TRBV12-2 is a pseudogene. The CDR3 consists of 22 residues. CDR3 sequence: CASRRGVQGVSRLWARGYGYTF. DNA of the CDR3: TGTGCAAGTCGCAGAGGGGTACAGGGAGTCTCTAGGCTTTGGGCTCGAGGCTATGGCTACACCTTC.

Here the CDR3 reads CASSFSGRATDTQYF. The CDR3 nucleotides read TGTGCCAGCAGCTTTAGCGGGAGGGCCACAGATACGCAGTATTTT. This chain links TRBV7-8 with TRBJ2-3, with 11 nucleotides matching TRBD2. The CDR3 runs 15 residues. CDR1 SGHVS and CDR2 FQNEAQ come from the germline V gene. Germline trimming cut 3 bases from V and 2 bases from J; bases unmatched to any gene: 1.

The chain is built from TRBV5-1 and TRBJ2-7; 9 bases are shared with TRBD1. The CDR3 consists of 14 residues. Per the germline V gene, CDR1 is SGHRS and CDR2 is YFSETQ. After removal of 1 base from V and 5 bases from J, the junction contained 4 bases not matched to a gene. In DNA form, the CDR3 reads TGCGCCAGCAGCTTGACAGGGGGCACGAACGAGCAGTACTTC. Amino acids: CASSLTGGTNEQYF.

The chain employs TRBV5-1 and TRBJ2-3; 11 bases match TRBD1. The CDR3 runs 18 residues. Trimming cost V 4 bases and J 0 bases; bases outside gene matches: 10. Germline loops: CDR1 SGHRS, CDR2 YFSETQ. Here the CDR3 reads CASSAGDRGSGSTDTQYF. In DNA, the CDR3 is TGCGCCAGCAGCGCAGGGGACAGGGGGTCGGGAAGCACAGATACGCAGTATTTT.

On this clone itself: One junction end disagrees with the germline gene, perhaps due to a read error. CDR3 loop: CASSPKLDSPADTQYF. The CDR3 DNA reads as TGTGCTAGCAGCCCCAAGCTGGACTCGCCGGCAGATACGCAGTATTTT. J is TRBJ2-3 and V is TRBV7-7; tentative D call: TRBD2 (5 bases). The CDR3 sequence is 16 residues long. In germline, CDR1 is SSHAT, CDR2 FNYEAQ (reference sequence).

With respect to this clone: At the DNA level, this CDR3 is encoded by other sequences in the same sample as well. The chain employs TRBV9 and TRBJ2-2, with D perhaps matching TRBD2 (5 bases). V was clipped by 2 bases and J by 1 base, with 9 bases between them. The CDR3 loop spans 15 amino acids. Germline lookup yields CDR1 SGDLS and CDR2 YYNGEE. CDR3 coding DNA: TGTGCCAGCAGCGTTTCCGGAGGGAACACCGGGGAGCTGTTTTTT. Its protein product is CASSVSGGNTGELFF.

The chain links TRBV6-5 to TRBJ2-7; maybe TRBD1 (5 bases). There are 15 residues in the CDR3. CDR1 and CDR2 (germline): MNHEY, SVGAGI. V was pared by 0 bases and J by 2 bases, with 11 bases between. CDR3 nucleotide sequence: TGTGCCAGCAGTTACTCGCCAGGGCTCACCTACGAGCAGTACTTC. Encoded protein: CASSYSPGLTYEQYF.

This clone was observed a few times. This chain links TRBV29-1 with TRBJ1-2; the D is unclear. The CDR3 is made up of 11 amino acids. The V end was cut by 0 bases, the J end by 4 bases, with 3 bases between. Germline CDR1 SQVTM, CDR2 ANQGSEA. CDR3 region: CSVEELYGYTF. The CDR3 DNA is TGCAGCGTTGAAGAACTCTATGGCTACACCTTC.

This sequence joins TRBV7-2 and TRBJ2-5; 10 positions match TRBD2. V dropped 2 bases and J dropped 4; count of bases not matched to a gene: 13. This CDR3 spans 18 amino acids. CDR1 SGHTA and CDR2 FQGNSA come from the germline V gene. The CDR3 sequence is CASSLQERGGPSVETQYF. The CDR3 nucleotides are TGTGCCAGCAGCTTACAGGAGCGGGGGGGCCCCTCCGTAGAGACCCAGTACTTC.

This chain connects TRBV11-2 to TRBJ2-5, with TRBD1 matching 10 bases. The CDR3 is made up of 15 amino acids. V shed 2 bases, J shed 5 bases, and the junction held 5 bases outside the gene matches. Germline V gene lookup returns CDR1 SGHAT and CDR2 FQNNGV. The CDR3 nucleotides are TGTGCCAGCAGCTTATCGACAGGGGGCAGCGAGACCCAGTACTTC. Protein product: CASSLSTGGSETQYF.

The rearrangement uses TRBV7-3 and TRBJ1-1; tentatively, D is TRBD1 (6 bases). Germline V gene sequence: CDR1 SGHTA, CDR2 FQGTGA. Trimming left V 2 bases short and J 0 bases short, with 10 bases between. The CDR3 length is 15 residues. As DNA, the CDR3 is TGTGCCAGCAGCTTAGCAGGGGCTGTGAACACTGAAGCTTTCTTT. This codes for CASSLAGAVNTEAFF.

V usage is TRBV5-1 and J usage is TRBJ2-2, with 14 bases lining up with TRBD2. There are 16 residues in the CDR3. CDR1 and CDR2 (germline): SGHRS, YFSETQ. The V gene end was trimmed by 4 bases and the J gene end by 5 bases; junction bases not matched to a gene: 4. The CDR3 DNA is TGCGCCAGCAGCCCGGGACTAGCGGGAGATACCGGGGAGCTGTTTTTT. Protein sequence: CASSPGLAGDTGELFF. Full variable domain (rest looked up from reference TRBV5-1 and TRBJ2-2): KAGVTQTPRYLIKTRGQQVTLSCSPISGHRSVSWYQQTPGQGLQFLFEYFSETQRNKGNFPGRFSGRQFSNSRSEMNVSTLELGDSALYLCASSPGLAGDTGELFFGEGSRLTVL.

J is TRBJ2-3 and V is TRBV29-1; TRBD2 matches 14 bases. Trimming took 6 bases from V and 2 from J; bases not matched to a gene: 7. CDR3 length equals 16 residues. The germline V gene has CDR1 SQVTM and CDR2 ANQGSEA. CDR3: CSVTGTSGGTTDTQYF. The CDR3, as DNA: TGCAGCGTGACCGGGACTAGCGGGGGTACCACAGATACGCAGTATTTT.

The CDR3 region is CASFARQGIPYEQYF. Here the CDR3 DNA reads TGTGCCAGCTTTGCTCGACAGGGCATTCCCTACGAGCAGTACTTC. The rearrangement joins TRBV21-1 to TRBJ2-7; TRBD1, the D gene given by the table, was not confirmed from the DNA. TRBV21-1 is flagged as a pseudogene. The CDR3 consists of 15 residues.

The chain is built from TRBV5-4 and TRBJ2-1; TRBD2 might be the D (5 bases). V lost 0 bases, J lost 9 bases, and 7 bases lay in between. CDR3 length equals 12 residues. Germline V gene sequence: CDR1 SGHNT, CDR2 YYREEE (reference sequence). CDR3 region: CASSLGGGEQFF. The CDR3 bases are TGTGCCAGCAGCTTGGGCGGAGGTGAGCAGTTCTTC.

The DNA of the CDR3 is TGCGCCAGCAGCTTGCAGCTATCGGGCACTGAAGCTTTCTTT. Translated: CASSLQLSGTEAFF. The chain links TRBV5-1 to TRBJ1-1; no definite D call. Trimming took off 1 base at V and 4 bases at J, with 11 bases between the two ends. CDR3 length: 14 residues. Germline V lookup: CDR1 SGHRS, CDR2 YFSETQ. The entire variable domain, with the rest obtained from reference TRBV5-1 and TRBJ1-1, is as follows: KAGVTQTPRYLIKTRGQQVTLSCSPISGHRSVSWYQQTPGQGLQFLFEYFSETQRNKGNFPGRFSGRQFSNSRSEMNVSTLELGDSALYLCASSLQLSGTEAFFGQGTRLTVV.

V usage is TRBV4-3 and J usage is TRBJ1-2, with D possibly being TRBD1 (5 bases). The CDR3 is 13 residues long. Per the germline V gene, CDR1 is LGHNA and CDR2 is YSLEER. V shed 0 bases and J shed 8 bases, with 10 bases lying between them. The CDR3 loop is CASSQDLGRGYTF. The CDR3 DNA reads as TGCGCCAGCAGCCAAGATCTGGGGCGAGGCTACACCTTC.